This T cell receptor (beta chain) originates from a study of technical replicates of blood from a handful of donors. This clone was counted only a few times. There are 18 residues in the CDR3. Germline assignment: CDR1 SEHNR and CDR2 FQNEAQ (reference sequence). With V trimmed by 4 bases and J by 7 bases, 19 bases remained unmatched. Sequencing used immunoSEQ multiplex PCR; TCRdb keeps in-frame clones, though not all of them. The sample has tens of thousands of clones, 94% seen once. The source is a human donor in good health. Input material: T cells isolated from PBMCs. The rearrangement uses TRBV7-9 and TRBJ2-7; the match to TRBD2 covers 10 bases. The CDR3 reads CASSSPRGLLAGEGEQYF. DNA for the CDR3: TGTGCCAGCAGCTCTCCGAGGGGCCTGCTAGCGGGGGAAGGTGAGCAGTACTTC.